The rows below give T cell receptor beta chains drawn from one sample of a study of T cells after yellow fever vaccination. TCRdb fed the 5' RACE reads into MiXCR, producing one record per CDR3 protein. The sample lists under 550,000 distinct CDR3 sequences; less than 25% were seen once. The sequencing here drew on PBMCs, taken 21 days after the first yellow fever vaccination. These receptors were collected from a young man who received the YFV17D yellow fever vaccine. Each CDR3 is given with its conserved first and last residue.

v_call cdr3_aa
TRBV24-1 CATSGLTSGGANTGELFF
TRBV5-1 CASSLIGTDTQYF
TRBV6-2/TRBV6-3 CASSYQDRGTDTQYF
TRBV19 CASRQERLVQPQHF
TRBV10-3 CAISPGQGKVNTIYF
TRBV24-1 CATSDTSGGSTGELFF
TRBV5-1 CASRSGARTEAFF
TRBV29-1 CSVGIGSSDTQYF
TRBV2 CASSSNPRGGNQPQHF
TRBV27 CASSRGTRVDGYTF
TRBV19 CASSIGTMRNQPQHF
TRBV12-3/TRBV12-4 CASRGQGENTIYF
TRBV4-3 CASSHVGRYGYTF
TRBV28 CASSLVIGFNTGELFF
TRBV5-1 CASSRPPAYEQYF
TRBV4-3 CASSQVARFGEQFF
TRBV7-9 CASSPSPDSTDTQYF
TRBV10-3 CAISLGANYGYTF
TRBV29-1 CSVEVTSSSEQYF
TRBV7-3 CASSLAASGDYNEQFF
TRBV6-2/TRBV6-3 CASSYGELTEAFF
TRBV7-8 CASSLVSLAAPGVPQYF
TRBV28 CASTWGPNSYEQYF
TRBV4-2 CASSQYPPGQVTDTQYF
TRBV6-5 CATRRDSVYGYTF
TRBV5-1 CASSLTGPIEAFF
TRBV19 CASRRSGELFF